The 18 T cell receptor beta chains below come from one sample, sequenced in a study of blood T cell repertoires in COVID-19. The repertoire was sequenced with immunoSEQ multiplex PCR; TCRdb's copy has only in-frame clones and lacks some. In the table there are roughly 71,000 clones, roughly 89% of which are singletons. Sequenced material: peripheral blood. These receptors all stem from a man under 40 with acute or convalescent COVID-19.

The chain links TRBV11-2 to TRBJ1-1, with D perhaps TRBD1 (6 bases). CDR3 length: 17 residues. Trimming left V 2 bases short and J 0 bases short, with 16 bases between. From germline, CDR1 is SGHAT and CDR2 FQNNGV. The CDR3 loop is CASSLLAGQNMNTEAFF. The CDR3 DNA reads as TGTGCCAGCAGCTTATTAGCTGGACAGAATATGAACACTGAAGCTTTCTTT. The variable domain in full, with the rest retrieved from reference TRBV11-2 and TRBJ1-1, is EAGVAQSPRYKIIEKRQSVAFWCNPISGHATLYWYQQILGQGPKLLIQFQNNGVVDDSQLPKDRFSAERLKGVDSTLKIQPAKLEDSAVYLCASSLLAGQNMNTEAFFGQGTRLTVV.

The chain has TRBV14 and TRBJ2-3; D remains ambiguous. Germline-derived CDR1 and CDR2 are SGHDN and FVKESK. V lost 2 bases, J lost 3 bases, and 6 bases lay in between. The CDR3 runs to 13 residues. In DNA form, the CDR3 reads TGTGCCAGCAGCCAACCAGATACAGATACGCAGTATTTT. Translated, it gives CASSQPDTDTQYF.

The chain is built from TRBV6-6 and TRBJ1-1; perhaps TRBD1 as D (6 bases). The CDR3 has 14 residues. V lost 2 bases and J lost 4, with 11 bases in between. Germline loops: CDR1 MNHNY, CDR2 SVGAGI (reference sequence). The CDR3 sequence: CASSYHRQATEAFF. The CDR3 bases are TGTGCCAGCAGTTACCACCGACAGGCCACTGAAGCTTTCTTT.

The J gene is TRBJ1-1, the V gene TRBV7-9; D gene ambiguous. Germline CDR1 reads SEHNR; CDR2 reads FQNEAQ (reference sequence). The CDR3 runs to 14 residues. Trimming took 5 bases from V and 2 from J, leaving 12 bases between them. This CDR3 reads CASSPPYSNTEAFF. CDR3 in DNA: TGTGCCAGCAGCCCGCCTTACAGTAACACTGAAGCTTTCTTT.

V gene TRBV29-1 combines with J gene TRBJ1-5, with 7 bases that match TRBD1. V lost 6 bases and J lost 3; bases outside the gene matches: 11. CDR1 is SQVTM, CDR2 ANQGSEA, per germline. The CDR3 has 15 residues. CDR3 sequence (DNA): TGCAGCGTGATTACCGGGACAGAATACAATCAGCCCCAGCATTTT. Encoded protein: CSVITGTEYNQPQHF.

The chain employs TRBV5-1 and TRBJ1-5; 7 bases match TRBD1. The CDR3 runs to 17 residues. The J segment lost 4 bases and the V segment lost 1 base, leaving 11 bases of the junction unmatched. Germline CDR1 is SGHRS and CDR2 is YFSETQ. The CDR3 nucleotides read TGCGCCAGCAGCTTGTTTTGGGACCCAGGGGGGAATCAGCCCCAGCATTTT. Protein product: CASSLFWDPGGNQPQHF.

The rearrangement links TRBV5-6 to TRBJ1-2; D gene unclear. The CDR3 covers 13 residues. Germline loops: CDR1 SGHDT, CDR2 YYEEEE. V lost 1 base, J lost 2 bases, and 6 bases lay in between. In DNA form, the CDR3 reads TGTGCCAGCAGCTTGAGAGGGAACTATGGCTACACCTTC. The encoded protein is CASSLRGNYGYTF.

The chain recombines TRBV6-1 with TRBJ1-4; D is perhaps TRBD1 (6 bases). V lost 4 bases, J lost 3 bases, and 15 bases lay in between. This CDR3 region has 16 residues. Germline assignment: CDR1 MNHNS and CDR2 SASEGT. The CDR3 region has the DNA TGTGCCAGCAGTGTAACAGGGAGAGGGGCTAATGAAAAACTGTTTTTT. Its protein is CASSVTGRGANEKLFF.

This rearrangement joins TRBV18 to TRBJ1-4, with 8 positions matching TRBD1. The V gene's germline CDR1 is KGHSH and CDR2 LQKENI. V was pared by 1 base and J by 7 bases, with 8 bases of the junction left unmatched. This CDR3 has 16 amino acids. The CDR3 coding sequence is TGTGCCAGCTCACCACGTTTCGACAGGGGAGGTGAAAAACTGTTTTTT. Amino acid sequence: CASSPRFDRGGEKLFF.

The V gene is TRBV5-5, the J gene TRBJ1-2; unclear D gene. Per the germline V gene, CDR1 is SGHKS and CDR2 is YYEKEE (reference sequence). Trimming removed 2 bases from V and 8 bases from J, with 16 bases in between. CDR3 length equals 14 residues. The CDR3 protein is CASSFLTANRGYTF. The CDR3 nucleotides read TGTGCCAGCAGCTTCCTTACAGCTAACCGCGGCTACACCTTC.

The J gene is TRBJ2-3, the V gene TRBV28; the match to TRBD1 covers 9 bases. Trimming cost V 5 bases and J 2 bases; bases outside gene matches: 20. CDR1 is MDHEN and CDR2 is SYDVKM in the germline V gene. This CDR3 contains 20 residues. CDR3 coding DNA: TGTGCCAGCAGTCGCCTGGGGACAGGGATCCGCACCACGGTCACAGATACGCAGTATTTT. It is translated as CASSRLGTGIRTTVTDTQYF.

The chain recombines TRBV2 with TRBJ2-4; TRBD1 agrees at 11 bases. J was trimmed by 6 bases and V by 6 bases; bases with no gene match: 13. Germline V gene sequence: CDR1 SNHLY, CDR2 FYNNEI. This CDR3 spans 17 amino acids. The CDR3 loop reads CASSPDRGLALGNIQYF. The CDR3 DNA follows: TGTGCCAGCAGCCCGGACAGGGGGCTAGCTTTGGGAAACATTCAGTACTTC.

The rearrangement uses TRBV4-3 and TRBJ1-2; D is uncertain. The CDR3 totals 15 residues. V lost 1 base and J 0 bases, leaving 9 bases between the germline ends. CDR1 and CDR2 (germline): LGHNA, YSLEER. The CDR3: CASSQVLASNYGYTF. CDR3 sequence (DNA): TGCGCCAGCAGCCAAGTTCTAGCATCTAACTATGGCTACACCTTC.

The chain couples TRBV5-4 to TRBJ1-6; D unresolved. The V gene lost 1 base and the J gene lost 6 bases, with 11 bases spanning the gap. CDR3 length equals 15 residues. The germline CDR1 and CDR2 sequences are SGHNT and YYREEE (reference sequence). The CDR3 here is CASSLSGSGNSPLHF. CDR3 nucleotides: TGTGCCAGCAGCTTGAGCGGAAGCGGTAATTCACCCCTCCACTTT.

This clone appeared once. V is TRBV5-1 and J is TRBJ1-2; 8 nucleotides line up with TRBD1. V was clipped by 4 bases and J by 0 bases; unmatched bases: 5. Germline V gives CDR1 SGHRS, CDR2 YFSETQ. The CDR3 loop spans 15 amino acids. CDR3 bases: TGCGCCAGCAGCCAGAGGACAGGGTCTAACTATGGCTACACCTTC. Translated, it gives CASSQRTGSNYGYTF.

The chain carries TRBV3-1 (or the pseudogene TRBV3-2) and TRBJ2-7, with 7 bases that match TRBD1. Germline V gene sequence: CDR1 LGHDT, CDR2 YNNKEL (reference sequence). The CDR3 length is 14 residues. Trimming removed 4 bases from V and 3 bases from J; junction bases left unmatched: 6. CDR3 amino acids: CASSLRTGFYEQYF. The CDR3 DNA reads as TGTGCCAGCAGCCTTCGGACAGGATTCTACGAGCAGTACTTC.

This rearrangement joins TRBV12-5 to TRBJ1-5; 9 positions agree with TRBD1. After removal of 2 bases from V and 5 bases from J, the junction contained 4 bases not matched to a gene. CDR1 and CDR2 from the germline V gene are LGHNT and FRNRAP. The CDR3 runs to 15 residues. CDR3 DNA: TGTGCTAGTGGTTTGATCGGGACAGGGTATCAGCCCCAGCATTTT. The encoded protein is CASGLIGTGYQPQHF.

The CDR3 sequence is CASSPGGGPNYGYTF. The CDR3 coding sequence is TGTGCCAGCTCACCCGGCGGGGGGCCTAACTATGGCTACACCTTC. The gene calls are TRBV18 and TRBJ1-2; tentatively, D is TRBD1 (6 bases). The CDR3 spans 15 residues. Trimming took off 3 bases at V and 0 bases at J, with 11 bases between the two ends. Germline-derived CDR1 and CDR2 are KGHSH and LQKENI.